This entry lists 17 T cell receptor beta chains sequenced from one sample in a study of post-analysis software for immune sequencing data. Study outcomes and limitations: A handful of TRBV segments were significantly more frequent in patients than in controls. TRBV5-6, TRBV5-1 and TRBV20-1 were among these segments.

These receptors have no identified antigens. Incorporated into the TCR beta cDNA libraries were unique molecular identifiers, which served to reduce PCR and sequencing biases. In TCRdb, the PCR reads were re-called with MiXCR into one record per CDR3 protein. The data hold about 820,000 distinct CDR3 sequences, with about 57% observed a single time. Sequencing was performed on blood. The receptor source for this set is a girl aged 5 to 17 with multiple sclerosis.

The V gene is TRBV19, the J gene TRBJ2-3; tentatively, D is TRBD2 (6 bases). Trimming took 8 bases from V and 6 from J, leaving 15 bases between them. Germline CDR1 reads LNHDA; CDR2 reads SQIVND (reference sequence). This CDR3 has 13 residues. Written as DNA, the CDR3 is TGTGCCAGTGGAGCCGGGAGACCCGATACGCAGTATTTT. The encoded protein is CASGAGRPDTQYF.

This rearrangement joins TRBV15 to TRBJ2-3; D remains unclear. V gave up 3 bases and J gave up 1 base, with 17 bases separating them. This CDR3 contains 17 residues. Germline CDR1 reads LNHNV; CDR2 reads YYDKDF (reference sequence). CDR3 DNA sequence: TGTGCCACCAGCAGCGACCCCTTAGTTTTACGCACAGATACGCAGTATTTT. This sequence encodes CATSSDPLVLRTDTQYF.

This clonotype was detected only a few times. The chain couples TRBV5-1 to TRBJ2-1, with D possibly being TRBD1 or TRBD2 (5 bases each). Trimming removed 4 bases at V and 9 bases at J, with 23 bases between. This CDR3 has 16 residues. Germline CDR1 is SGHRS and CDR2 is YFSETQ. The CDR3 protein is CASSGPSGTPRSEQFF. For the CDR3, the DNA is TGCGCCAGCAGCGGCCCGAGTGGGACCCCCCGCAGTGAGCAGTTCTTC. Looking up the rest from reference TRBV5-1 and TRBJ2-1 gives the full variable domain: KAGVTQTPRYLIKTRGQQVTLSCSPISGHRSVSWYQQTPGQGLQFLFEYFSETQRNKGNFPGRFSGRQFSNSRSEMNVSTLELGDSALYLCASSGPSGTPRSEQFFGPGTRLTVL.

This chain connects TRBV7-9 to TRBJ2-1, with 8 positions matching TRBD1. The germline gives CDR1 SEHNR, CDR2 FQNEAQ (reference sequence). CDR3 size: 15 residues. J was trimmed by 6 bases and V by 2 bases; bases with no gene match: 6. The DNA for the CDR3 is TGTGCCAGCAGCTTACCCCAACAGGGGGGCAATGAGCAGTTCTTC. Translated: CASSLPQQGGNEQFF.

This sequence joins TRBV9 and TRBJ2-4; 12 nucleotides align to TRBD2. The V gene end was trimmed by 0 bases and the J gene end by 2 bases; junction bases not matched to a gene: 6. There are 18 residues in the CDR3. Germline V CDR1 and CDR2: SGDLS, YYNGEE. The CDR3 spells CASSVGLAGVRTKNIQYF. The CDR3 nucleotides read TGTGCCAGCAGCGTAGGACTAGCGGGGGTTCGGACCAAAAACATTCAGTACTTC.

This chain links TRBV15 with TRBJ1-1, with D tentatively TRBD1 (5 bases). CDR1 and CDR2 (germline): LNHNV, YYDKDF (reference sequence). Trimming removed 0 bases at V and 0 bases at J, with 11 bases between. The CDR3 contains 16 residues. CDR3 in amino acids: CATSRDSRGLNTEAFF. The CDR3, as DNA: TGTGCCACCAGCAGAGATTCAAGGGGTCTGAACACTGAAGCTTTCTTT.

V is TRBV5-1 and J is TRBJ2-7, with a weak D call TRBD1 (6 bases). The V and J ends lost 2 bases and 2 bases respectively, with 14 bases between them. This CDR3 is 15 amino acids long. CDR1 is SGHRS and CDR2 is YFSETQ in the germline V gene. CDR3 nucleotides: TGCGCCAGCAGCTTTGGTCGCGCAGGGGCCTACGAGCAGTACTTC. Its protein product is CASSFGRAGAYEQYF.

The V call is TRBV12-3 or TRBV12-4, the J call TRBJ2-3; TRBD2 matches at 11 bases. CDR3 length: 19 residues. With 5 bases clipped from V and 4 bases from J, the junction kept 17 bases outside the gene matches. The CDR3: CASSLSTGSGRASADTQYF. CDR3 bases: TGTGCCAGCAGTCTCTCGACTGGTAGCGGGAGGGCTTCGGCAGATACGCAGTATTTT.

In regard to this clonotype: It is likely a read error, because the conserved phenylalanine at the end of the CDR3 is missing. The chain carries TRBV5-1 and TRBJ2-5, with a tentative D call TRBD1 (5 bases). Per the germline V gene, CDR1 is SGHRS and CDR2 is YFSETQ. This CDR3 is built from 13 residues. Deletions cut 5 bases from V and 5 bases from J, with 13 bases between. CDR3 region: CASSPGWMETQYS. The CDR3 region has the DNA TGCGCCAGCAGTCCAGGGTGGATGGAGACCCAGTACTCC.

This chain joins TRBV5-1 and TRBJ2-3; D remains ambiguous. The CDR3 is made up of 15 amino acids. V was pared by 1 base and J by 1 base, with 10 bases between. Germline V gene sequence: CDR1 SGHRS, CDR2 YFSETQ. The CDR3 DNA reads as TGCGCCAGCAGCTTGAATCCAATCGGCACAGATACGCAGTATTTT. It yields the protein CASSLNPIGTDTQYF.

V gene TRBV29-1 combines with J gene TRBJ2-3; tentatively, D is TRBD1 or TRBD2 (5 bases each). This CDR3 is built from 12 residues. V was pared by 7 bases and J by 3 bases, with 11 bases between. Per germline, CDR1 SQVTM and CDR2 ANQGSEA. This chain's CDR3 is CSGWDRTDTQYF. CDR3 DNA sequence: TGCAGCGGCTGGGACCGAACAGATACGCAGTATTTT.

V gene TRBV20-1 combines with J gene TRBJ2-7, with 10 bases fitting TRBD2. Germline CDR1 DFQATT, CDR2 SNEGSKA (reference sequence). The V gene end was trimmed by 4 bases and the J gene end by 7 bases; junction bases not matched to a gene: 13. This CDR3 has 15 amino acids. The CDR3, as DNA: TGCAGTGCTACGACCGGGACTAGCGCCTACAATGAGCAGTACTTC. Its protein is CSATTGTSAYNEQYF.

The sample holds a few counts of this clonotype. The V gene is TRBV7-2, the J gene TRBJ2-5; D gene uncertain. The germline V and J ends were trimmed by 5 bases and 4 bases, with 11 bases remaining between them. Germline lookup yields CDR1 SGHTA and CDR2 FQGNSA. CDR3 length equals 13 residues. The chain's CDR3 is CASSPVGGETQYF. In DNA, the CDR3 is TGTGCCAGCAGCCCAGTAGGTGGAGAGACCCAGTACTTC. Full variable domain (outside the CDR3, taken from reference TRBV7-2 and TRBJ2-5): GAGVSQSPSNKVTEKGKDVELRCDPISGHTALYWYRQSLGQGLEFLIYFQGNSAPDKSGLPSDRFSAERTGGSVSTLTIQRTQQEDSAVYLCASSPVGGETQYFGPGTRLLVL.

In its sample, this clonotype was seen a few times. The chain is built from TRBV20-1 and TRBJ1-2, with unresolved D. CDR1 and CDR2 from the germline V gene are DFQATT and SNEGSKA (reference sequence). This CDR3 is built from 14 residues. The V end lost 5 bases, the J end lost 0 bases, and 13 bases lay between the germline ends. Here the CDR3 DNA reads TGCAGTGCTTCGCCTACTATAGCTAACTATGGCTACACCTTC. Translated: CSASPTIANYGYTF.

The gene calls are TRBV25-1 and TRBJ2-7, with 9 bases that match TRBD1. Germline V gene data show CDR1 as MGHDK and CDR2 as SYGVNS. There are 17 residues in the CDR3. CDR3 bases: TGTGTGACACACCGACTGAGTCGGGACAGGGCCTCCTACGAGCAGTACTTC. As protein: CVTHRLSRDRASYEQYF.

The CDR3 sequence is CASSHDRGWQETQYF. CDR3 bases: TGTGCCAGCAGTCATGACAGGGGATGGCAAGAGACCCAGTACTTC. V gene TRBV5-5 combines with J gene TRBJ2-5; 8 bases are shared with TRBD1. The CDR3 totals 15 residues. V lost 5 bases and J lost 2; bases outside the gene matches: 8. The V gene's germline CDR1 is SGHKS and CDR2 YYEKEE (reference sequence).

The chain links TRBV5-6 to TRBJ2-1; TRBD2 matches at 12 bases. V lost 2 bases and J lost 7; bases outside the gene matches: 4. The CDR3 runs to 15 residues. Germline loops: CDR1 SGHDT, CDR2 YYEEEE. CDR3 sequence reads: CASSFLAGGGNEQFF. The CDR3, as DNA: TGTGCCAGCAGCTTCCTAGCGGGGGGGGGGAATGAGCAGTTCTTC.